The next 17 T cell receptor beta chains were all read from a single sample in a study of cytomegalovirus exposure and HLA in healthy donors. The study ran its PCR with 60 Vbeta and 13 Jbeta primers. Measured with immunoSEQ multiplex PCR; TCRdb has only the in-frame clones, and not every one. This sample has hundreds of thousands of clones, with over 60% found just once. Material for sequencing was PBMCs. The receptors come from a man aged 18 to 35 in good health and CMV-seronegative.

V and J are TRBV27 and TRBJ2-7; 8 bases line up with TRBD2. The ends lost 6 bases at V and 6 bases at J; junction bases unmatched: 10. The CDR3 is made up of 14 amino acids. Germline V CDR1 and CDR2: MNHEY, SMNVEV (reference sequence). CDR3 in amino acids: CASSSGTRRVEQYF. Written as DNA, the CDR3 is TGTGCCAGCAGCTCCGGGACTAGGCGAGTCGAGCAGTACTTC.

This chain connects TRBV6-5 to TRBJ1-5; 9 bases are a match to TRBD1. Per the germline V gene, CDR1 is MNHEY and CDR2 is SVGAGI. This CDR3 is 15 amino acids long. The junction had 5 bases not matched to a gene; V was cut back by 5 bases and J by 3 bases. This CDR3 is CASSTGTGINQPQHF. CDR3 DNA: TGTGCCAGCAGTACCGGGACAGGGATCAATCAGCCCCAGCATTTT.

This clone was seen just once. This rearrangement joins TRBV10-1 to TRBJ2-1; tentative D call: TRBD2 (5 bases). This CDR3 comprises 13 residues. Germline-derived CDR1 and CDR2 are WNHNN and SYGVQD (reference sequence). Between the trimmed V and J ends, which lost 6 bases and 6 bases, there was a span of 12 bases. The CDR3 loop reads CASSPGLSNEQFF. The CDR3 DNA reads TGCGCCAGCAGCCCCGGACTCAGCAATGAGCAGTTCTTC.

The J gene is TRBJ2-5, the V gene TRBV5-1; D is possibly TRBD2 (5 bases). V lost 0 bases and J lost 5, with 11 bases in between. This CDR3 spans 14 amino acids. Germline assignment: CDR1 SGHRS and CDR2 YFSETQ. CDR3 loop: CASSLEIGGETQYF. CDR3 coding DNA: TGCGCCAGCAGCTTGGAAATCGGCGGGGAGACCCAGTACTTC. Based on the CDR3 plus reference TRBV5-1 and TRBJ2-5, the full variable domain is KAGVTQTPRYLIKTRGQQVTLSCSPISGHRSVSWYQQTPGQGLQFLFEYFSETQRNKGNFPGRFSGRQFSNSRSEMNVSTLELGDSALYLCASSLEIGGETQYFGPGTRLLVL.

The rearrangement joins TRBV6-5 to TRBJ1-2; maybe TRBD1 (5 bases). Germline V gene sequence: CDR1 MNHEY, CDR2 SVGAGI. Trimming pared 2 bases from V and 4 bases from J, leaving 8 bases between. The CDR3 totals 13 residues. The CDR3 reads CASSYTGLYGYTF. The CDR3 DNA reads TGTGCCAGCAGTTACACGGGACTCTATGGCTACACCTTC.

This clone was seen only a few times. This chain joins TRBV18 and TRBJ1-2; D possibly corresponds to TRBD1 (5 bases). The germline V and J ends were trimmed by 3 bases and 4 bases, with 12 bases remaining between them. This CDR3 region has 14 residues. Germline loops: CDR1 KGHSH, CDR2 LQKENI. Written as DNA, the CDR3 is TGTGCCAGCTCACCCCAACAGGATTCCTATGGCTACACCTTC. Its protein is CASSPQQDSYGYTF. The full variable domain, its missing parts supplied by reference TRBV18 and TRBJ1-2, is NAGVMQNPRHLVRRRGQEARLRCSPMKGHSHVYWYRQLPEEGLKFMVYLQKENIIDESGMPKERFSAEFPKEGPSILRIQQVVRGDSAAYFCASSPQQDSYGYTFGSGTRLTVV.

CDR3 in DNA: TGTGCCAGCAGCCCCGGGACAGGGGGTCCAGATACGCAGTATTTT. Its translation is CASSPGTGGPDTQYF. This rearrangement joins TRBV7-2 to TRBJ2-3; TRBD1 aligns across 11 bases. Germline V lookup: CDR1 SGHTA, CDR2 FQGNSA. The CDR3 runs 15 residues. Trimming removed 5 bases from V and 4 bases from J; junction bases left unmatched: 5.

V is TRBV5-1 and J is TRBJ2-1; 7 bases map to TRBD2. Germline trimming cut 6 bases from V and 12 bases from J; bases unmatched to any gene: 21. Germline values: CDR1 SGHRS, CDR2 YFSETQ. This CDR3 is 16 amino acids long. DNA for the CDR3: TGCGCCAGCAACCTCAGACGGGCTAGCGGCGGGGACCGGCAGTTCTTC. Translated, it gives CASNLRRASGGDRQFF.

The table lists this clone with a few counts. The chain carries TRBV5-4 and TRBJ2-5, with unresolved D. Trimming took 0 bases from V and 1 from J, leaving 7 bases between them. This CDR3 spans 14 amino acids. Per the germline V gene, CDR1 is SGHNT and CDR2 is YYREEE (reference sequence). CDR3 sequence reads: CASSLDESQETQYF. The CDR3 nucleotides read TGTGCCAGCAGCTTGGACGAGTCCCAAGAGACCCAGTACTTC.

The chain recombines TRBV27 with TRBJ2-7, with TRBD1 identical over 8 bases. Germline CDR1 reads MNHEY; CDR2 reads SMNVEV (reference sequence). The junction had 3 bases not matched to a gene; V was cut back by 2 bases and J by 3 bases. The length of the CDR3 is 14 residues. CDR3 in amino acids: CASSLEQGGYEQYF. The CDR3 DNA is TGTGCCAGCAGTTTAGAACAGGGGGGCTACGAGCAGTACTTC.

The table lists this clone with many counts. The chain carries TRBV11-3 and TRBJ2-5; TRBD1 matches 7 bases. Germline CDR1 is SGHNT and CDR2 is YENEEA. The CDR3 spans 15 residues. The J segment lost 0 bases and the V segment lost 5 bases, leaving 6 bases of the junction unmatched. Written as DNA, the CDR3 is TGTGCCAGCAGCCAGGGGGATGGTAACCAAGAGACCCAGTACTTC. Residues: CASSQGDGNQETQYF.

The CDR3, as DNA: TGTGCCAGCAGCTCACTAGCGGGAGGGTACGAGCAGTACTTC. This codes for CASSSLAGGYEQYF. This rearrangement joins TRBV5-6 to TRBJ2-5; 13 bases map to TRBD2. The better agreement between TRBJ2-7 and the DNA end casts doubt on the J call. The CDR3 consists of 14 residues. In germline, CDR1 is SGHDT, CDR2 YYEEEE.

The chain has TRBV9 and TRBJ1-1, with 8 bases identical to TRBD1. This CDR3 is 18 amino acids long. V gave up 2 bases and J gave up 1 base; unmatched junction bases: 13. Germline lookup yields CDR1 SGDLS and CDR2 YYNGEE. This CDR3 is CASSVEPRRTGWNTEAFF. CDR3 coding DNA: TGTGCCAGCAGCGTCGAGCCCCGGAGGACAGGGTGGAACACTGAAGCTTTCTTT.

A remark on this clone: A junction boundary mismatches the germline segment, possibly from a read error. The CDR3 DNA reads TGTGCCAGCAGATTGGACAGCTACAATGAGCAGTTCTTC. Translated, it gives CASRLDSYNEQFF. J is TRBJ2-1 and V is TRBV5-4; possibly TRBD1 for D (6 bases). The CDR3 spans 13 residues. Germline loops: CDR1 SGHNT, CDR2 YYREEE (reference sequence).

This clone came up a few times. This chain links TRBV6-1 with TRBJ1-2, with TRBD1 matching over 10 bases. The ends lost 3 bases at V and 8 bases at J; junction bases unmatched: 9. Looked up from germline, CDR1 is MNHNS and CDR2 is SASEGT. The CDR3 spans 15 residues. The CDR3 DNA sequence: TGTGCCAGCAGTGACACCCGACAGGGGGCGGGCGGCTACACCTTC. It is translated as CASSDTRQGAGGYTF.

This chain uses TRBV2 with TRBJ1-2; 12 nucleotides match TRBD1. This CDR3 comprises 15 residues. Germline CDR1 reads SNHLY; CDR2 reads FYNNEI. Trimming took 6 bases from V and 4 from J; bases not matched to a gene: 6. The CDR3 loop is CASRRDRGRFYGYTF. CDR3 coding DNA: TGTGCCAGCAGGAGGGACAGGGGGCGCTTCTATGGCTACACCTTC.

This clone has only one observation. V is TRBV2 and J is TRBJ1-1, with TRBD1 identical over 7 bases. The junction had 9 bases not matched to a gene; V was cut back by 2 bases and J by 6 bases. The CDR3 runs 15 residues. Germline V gives CDR1 SNHLY, CDR2 FYNNEI. The CDR3 sequence: CASSEYLRGRAEAFF. Here the CDR3 DNA reads TGTGCCAGCAGTGAATACTTGAGGGGGCGAGCTGAAGCTTTCTTT. Full variable domain (missing parts from reference TRBV2 and TRBJ1-1): EPEVTQTPSHQVTQMGQEVILRCVPISNHLYFYWYRQILGQKVEFLVSFYNNEISEKSEIFDDQFSVERPDGSNFTLKIRSTKLEDSAMYFCASSEYLRGRAEAFFGQGTRLTVV.